The 13 T cell receptor beta chains below all came from one sample that was sequenced in a study of T cell responses to AZD1222 COVID-19 vaccine. Assay used: immunoSEQ multiplex PCR; TCRdb lists only in-frame clones, some missing. The sample carries about 150,000 clones, more than 70% recorded once. The sequencing here drew on peripheral blood, taken 28 days after the second AZD1222 dose. The receptors stem from an adult who received the AZD1222 COVID-19 vaccine.

The rearrangement uses TRBV18 and TRBJ1-1; 7 nucleotides match TRBD1. V was clipped by 0 bases and J by 8 bases; unmatched bases: 3. This CDR3 region has 13 residues. Germline-derived CDR1 and CDR2 are KGHSH and LQKENI. The DNA of the CDR3 is TGTGCCAGCTCACCACCACTACAGGGGGAAGCTTTCTTT. The encoded protein is CASSPPLQGEAFF.

This clone has a handful of counts. V gene TRBV5-1 combines with J gene TRBJ2-1; 7 bases are shared with TRBD2. The length of the CDR3 is 15 residues. Looked up from germline, CDR1 is SGHRS and CDR2 is YFSETQ. V shed 4 bases and J 2 bases; nucleotides not matched to a gene: 6. For the CDR3, the DNA is TGCGCCAGCAGCGAGAGCGGGGATACCTACAATGAGCAGTTCTTC. This codes for CASSESGDTYNEQFF.

The rearrangement links TRBV19 to TRBJ1-5; 7 positions match TRBD1. With V trimmed by 0 bases and J by 6 bases, 5 bases remained unmatched. Germline V gene data show CDR1 as LNHDA and CDR2 as SQIVND (reference sequence). CDR3 length equals 15 residues. The CDR3 reads CASSIEWTGGQPQHF. The CDR3 DNA sequence: TGTGCCAGTAGTATAGAGTGGACAGGCGGTCAGCCCCAGCATTTT.

The chain is built from TRBV6-1 and TRBJ1-5; no definite D call. The V end was cut by 2 bases, the J end by 6 bases, with 8 bases between. Germline lookup yields CDR1 MNHNS and CDR2 SASEGT. This CDR3 is 13 amino acids long. The CDR3 coding sequence is TGTGCCAGCAGTGAATATGTAAGTCAGCCCCAGCATTTT. This sequence encodes CASSEYVSQPQHF.

This sequence joins TRBV3-1 (or the pseudogene TRBV3-2) and TRBJ1-6; 7 bases align to TRBD1. The CDR3 has 14 residues. V was clipped by 0 bases and J by 9 bases; unmatched bases: 2. Germline V gene data show CDR1 as LGHDT and CDR2 as YNNKEL (reference sequence). Here the CDR3 reads CASSQEQGVSPLHF. The CDR3 DNA reads as TGTGCCAGCAGCCAAGAGCAGGGGGTTTCACCCCTCCACTTT.

This rearrangement joins TRBV9 to TRBJ1-2; 7 bases align to TRBD1. J gave up 8 bases and V 3 bases, and 4 bases lay outside the gene matches. In germline, CDR1 is SGDLS, CDR2 YYNGEE. The CDR3 is made up of 12 amino acids. DNA for the CDR3: TGTGCCAGCAGCGCCACAGGGGTCGGCTACACCTTC. Translation gives CASSATGVGYTF.

This chain links TRBV7-8 with TRBJ1-1; D might be TRBD1 (6 bases). CDR1 is SGHVS and CDR2 is FQNEAQ in the germline V gene. With 5 bases removed from V and 1 base from J, the gap between germline ends came to 11 bases. This CDR3 has 14 amino acids. DNA for the CDR3: TGTGCCAGCAGCAACAGGGTTACGAACACTGAAGCTTTCTTT. Translating gives CASSNRVTNTEAFF.

With regard to this clone: This specimen includes other DNA sequences encoding the same CDR3. The V gene is TRBV3-1 (or the pseudogene TRBV3-2), the J gene TRBJ1-4; D is undetermined. This CDR3 is built from 15 residues. Germline V gives CDR1 LGHDT, CDR2 YNNKEL (reference sequence). Deletions cut 1 base from V and 7 bases from J, with 13 bases between. CDR3 nucleotides: TGTGCCAGCAGCCAAGGACGTGGAGAAGGTGAAAAACTGTTTTTT. Encoded protein: CASSQGRGEGEKLFF.

The chain recombines TRBV10-1 with TRBJ1-5; 9 bases align to TRBD1. CDR1 WNHNN and CDR2 SYGVQD come from the germline V gene (reference sequence). The CDR3 consists of 21 residues. The V and J ends lost 4 bases and 9 bases, in that order; junction bases with no gene match: 28. The CDR3 is CASSGRADRGNFRGVDWPQHF. The CDR3 DNA reads as TGCGCCAGCAGTGGGCGGGCGGACAGGGGTAATTTTCGGGGAGTGGATTGGCCCCAGCATTTT.

The chain carries TRBV12-3 or TRBV12-4 and TRBJ1-1; D gene ambiguous. The CDR3 totals 11 residues. V lost 1 base and J lost 11, with 8 bases in between. The chain's CDR3 is CASSLGVGAFF. CDR3 nucleotide sequence: TGTGCCAGCAGTTTAGGGGTGGGTGCTTTCTTT.

Here the CDR3 reads CSASWEGTSGVFRADTQYF. CDR3 in DNA: TGCAGTGCTAGTTGGGAAGGGACTAGCGGGGTCTTTAGGGCAGATACGCAGTATTTT. The rearrangement links TRBV20-1 to TRBJ2-3; 13 bases line up with TRBD2. Trimming removed 3 bases from V and 4 bases from J; junction bases left unmatched: 16. The CDR3 covers 19 residues. Germline CDR1 and CDR2: DFQATT and SNEGSKA (reference sequence).

This chain uses TRBV11-3 with TRBJ1-2; D might be TRBD1 (6 bases). Trimming stripped 1 base from V and 8 bases from J, with 11 bases between. Germline CDR1 and CDR2: SGHNT and YENEEA. The CDR3 totals 13 residues. The CDR3 loop is CASSLGPGDGYTF. DNA of the CDR3: TGTGCCAGCAGCTTAGGACCAGGGGACGGCTACACCTTC. The variable domain in full, completed from reference TRBV11-3 and TRBJ1-2, reads EAGVVQSPRYKIIEKKQPVAFWCNPISGHNTLYWYLQNLGQGPELLIRYENEEAVDDSQLPKDRFSAERLKGVDSTLKIQPAELGDSAVYLCASSLGPGDGYTFGSGTRLTVV.

This clone has a handful of counts. This chain connects TRBV27 to TRBJ1-1; no clear D. This CDR3 is built from 14 residues. Germline V gene lookup returns CDR1 MNHEY and CDR2 SMNVEV (reference sequence). Trimming took off 5 bases at V and 1 base at J, with 11 bases between the two ends. CDR3: CASSLAGGNTEAFF. In DNA form, the CDR3 reads TGTGCCAGCAGTCTCGCCGGCGGGAACACTGAAGCTTTCTTT.